A selection of T cell receptor beta chains follows, all from one sample in a study of blood T cell repertoires in COVID-19. The assay was immunoSEQ multiplex PCR, and TCRdb's table has in-frame clones only and misses some. The sample carries roughly 100,000 clones, 85% recorded once. Sequencing was performed on peripheral blood. These receptors were taken from a man aged 50 to 60 with acute or convalescent COVID-19. Both conserved end residues are part of each CDR3. D genes are given only for firm matches. Some rows mark clone size as missing; the rest say once, few, many or name a class of expanded clone.

V	size	length	J	D	CDR3	DNA
TRBV6-5	NA	14	TRBJ2-2	TRBD1	CASRDRVSTGELFF	TGTGCCAGCAGGGACAGGGTATCTACCGGGGAGCTGTTTTTT
TRBV5-6	NA	13	TRBJ1-2	TRBD1	CASSRDREGPYTF	TGTGCCAGCAGCCGTGACAGGGAAGGTCCCTACACCTTC
TRBV29-1	NA	14	TRBJ2-5	TRBD2	CSAGRGDNDETQYF	TGCAGCGCCGGGAGGGGGGACAACGACGAGACCCAGTACTTC
TRBV6-1	few	16	TRBJ2-6	NA	CASSDMGAAGANVLTF	TGTGCCAGCAGTGATATGGGGGCTGCTGGGGCCAACGTCCTGACTTTC
TRBV27	NA	16	TRBJ2-7	NA	CASSLARQSALYEQYF	TGTGCCAGCAGTTTAGCCCGACAGAGTGCCCTCTACGAGCAGTACTTC
TRBV27	once	12	TRBJ2-3	TRBD1	CASSSQGAKQYF	TGTGCCAGCAGTTCACAGGGGGCGAAGCAGTATTTT
TRBV30	NA	15	TRBJ2-7	NA	CAWSNRLVATYEQYF	TGTGCCTGGAGTAACAGACTAGTGGCTACCTACGAGCAGTACTTC
TRBV9	NA	17	TRBJ1-3	TRBD1	CASSVEGQGATGNTIYF	TGTGCCAGCAGCGTAGAGGGACAGGGTGCAACTGGAAACACCATATATTTT
TRBV27	NA	16	TRBJ1-1	NA	CASSLRGTLMNTEAFF	TGTGCCAGCAGTTTGAGGGGGACCCTCATGAACACTGAAGCTTTCTTT
TRBV19	NA	13	TRBJ2-1	NA	CASSTGRLNEQFF	TGTGCCAGTAGTACAGGGAGGTTGAATGAGCAGTTCTTC
TRBV28	NA	13	TRBJ1-2	TRBD1	CASVQDRVYGYTF	TGTGCCAGCGTTCAGGACAGGGTATATGGCTACACCTTC
TRBV6-5	NA	15	TRBJ1-1	TRBD1	CASRSSTGGGTEAFF	TGTGCCAGCAGGTCCTCCACAGGGGGCGGCACTGAAGCTTTCTTT
TRBV5-1	NA	11	TRBJ2-7	NA	CASSFTYEQYF	TGCGCCAGCAGCTTTACCTACGAGCAGTACTTC
TRBV20-1	NA	15	TRBJ1-4	TRBD1	CSASNFGRGNEKLFF	TGCAGTGCTAGTAACTTTGGCAGGGGGAATGAAAAACTGTTTTTT
TRBV7-9	NA	15	TRBJ2-7	TRBD1	CASSYEDRGTYEQYF	TGTGCCAGCAGCTATGAGGACAGGGGGACTTACGAGCAGTACTTC
TRBV7-2	NA	18	TRBJ1-2	NA	CASSLGRFEGVANYGYTF	TGTGCCAGCAGCTTAGGTAGATTCGAAGGGGTGGCTAACTATGGCTACACCTTC
TRBV18	NA	16	TRBJ2-1	TRBD2	CASSRVLAGGHNEQFF	TGTGCCAGCTCACGGGTACTAGCGGGAGGACACAATGAGCAGTTCTTC
TRBV4-2	few	15	TRBJ1-1	NA	CASSQDLTVNTEAFF	TGTGCCAGCAGCCAAGATCTCACGGTGAACACTGAAGCTTTCTTT
TRBV6-5	NA	12	TRBJ1-5	NA	CASGPLQEPQHF	TGTGCCAGCGGACCTCTACAGGAGCCCCAGCATTTT
TRBV2	few	16	TRBJ2-2	NA	CASSSLGGTNTGELFF	TGTGCCAGCAGCTCTCTTGGCGGGACTAACACCGGGGAGCTGTTTTTT
TRBV12-3/TRBV12-4	NA	11	TRBJ2-2	NA	CASSSSGELFF	TGTGCCAGCAGTAGCTCCGGGGAGCTGTTTTTT
TRBV27	NA	16	TRBJ2-5	TRBD2	CASSPWTSGLQETQYF	TGTGCCAGCAGTCCCTGGACTAGCGGTCTACAAGAGACCCAGTACTTC
TRBV5-1	NA	17	TRBJ2-1	TRBD2	CASSLPGLAGSYNEQFF	TGCGCCAGCAGCTTACCGGGACTAGCGGGATCATACAATGAGCAGTTCTTC
TRBV15	NA	17	TRBJ2-3	NA	CATSRDRGTDSTDTQYF	TGTGCCACCAGCAGAGATAGGGGAACAGATTCCACAGATACGCAGTATTTT
TRBV2	NA	15	TRBJ1-1	TRBD1	CASRHPGGLNTEAFF	TGTGCCAGCAGACATCCAGGGGGGTTAAACACTGAAGCTTTCTTT
TRBV7-9	NA	13	TRBJ2-1	TRBD1	CASSPTGDDEQFF	TGTGCCAGCAGCCCGACAGGGGACGATGAGCAGTTCTTC